Each of the 20 T cell receptor beta chains below was sequenced from the same sample in a study of neurological immune-mediated disorders. TCRdb called the 5' RACE reads again in MiXCR, with one record for every CDR3 protein. The repertoire includes some 33,000 distinct CDR3 sequences, over 1.2% of them detected once, and approximately 8.7% sits in the top ten. Sequencing was carried out using PBMCs. The receptors were sampled from a young woman with multiple sclerosis.

This clonotype was found once. The chain links TRBV15 to TRBJ1-2; D remains ambiguous. From germline, CDR1 is LNHNV and CDR2 YYDKDF (reference sequence). This CDR3 is 14 amino acids long. Trimming cost V 4 bases and J 9 bases, with 18 bases left between them. CDR3 bases: TGTGCCACCAGCATAGACGTGCGGGGTGATTGCTACACCTTC. It is translated as CATSIDVRGDCYTF.

This clonotype was recorded at least ten times. This sequence joins TRBV20-1 and TRBJ2-3; D is perhaps TRBD2 (7 bases). Trimming took off 7 bases at V and 1 base at J, with 24 bases between the two ends. CDR1 is DFQATT and CDR2 is SNEGSKA in the germline V gene (reference sequence). The CDR3 totals 17 residues. CDR3: CSVPRGGRGRGTDTQYF. The CDR3 DNA is TGCAGTGTCCCCCGCGGGGGCCGGGGCAGGGGCACAGATACGCAGTATTTT.

Ten or more counts support this clonotype. The chain links TRBV20-1 to TRBJ1-2; tentatively, D is TRBD1 (5 bases). V shed 2 bases and J shed 4 bases, with 8 bases lying between them. The germline gives CDR1 DFQATT, CDR2 SNEGSKA (reference sequence). This CDR3 is built from 12 residues. Here the CDR3 reads CSARQGFYGYTF. In DNA form, the CDR3 reads TGCAGTGCTAGACAGGGTTTCTATGGCTACACCTTC.

This clonotype showed up many times. The genes are TRBV5-1 and TRBJ1-1; D is possibly TRBD1 (5 bases). V was shortened by 3 bases and J by 4 bases, with 10 bases between the two germline ends. The V gene's germline CDR1 is SGHRS and CDR2 YFSETQ. This CDR3 has 13 residues. CDR3 region: CASSWGRATEAFF. The CDR3 nucleotides read TGCGCCAGCAGCTGGGGCAGGGCCACTGAAGCTTTCTTT. Looking up the rest from reference TRBV5-1 and TRBJ1-1 gives the full variable domain: KAGVTQTPRYLIKTRGQQVTLSCSPISGHRSVSWYQQTPGQGLQFLFEYFSETQRNKGNFPGRFSGRQFSNSRSEMNVSTLELGDSALYLCASSWGRATEAFFGQGTRLTVV.

This clonotype was seen at least ten times. This chain uses TRBV5-1 with TRBJ2-7; TRBD1 might be the D (5 bases). In germline, CDR1 is SGHRS, CDR2 YFSETQ. V lost 2 bases to trimming and J lost 0 bases, with 9 bases between them. This CDR3 region has 14 residues. In DNA, the CDR3 is TGCGCCAGCAGCTTCAAGGGGCCCTCCTACGAGCAGTACTTC. Protein: CASSFKGPSYEQYF.

This clonotype has a count of ten or more. The chain uses TRBV5-5 and TRBJ2-5; D possibly corresponds to TRBD2 (6 bases). The CDR3 is made up of 15 amino acids. The germline V gene encodes CDR1 SGHKS and CDR2 YYEKEE (reference sequence). The V and J ends lost 3 bases and 1 base respectively, with 13 bases between them. CDR3 sequence: CASSWRGGPQETQYF. CDR3 in DNA: TGTGCCAGCAGCTGGCGGGGCGGCCCCCAAGAGACCCAGTACTTC. Full variable domain (missing parts from reference TRBV5-5 and TRBJ2-5): DAGVTQSPTHLIKTRGQQVTLRCSPISGHKSVSWYQQVLGQGPQFIFQYYEKEERGRGNFPDRFSARQFPNYSSELNVNALLLGDSALYLCASSWRGGPQETQYFGPGTRLLVL.

This clonotype was recorded many times. The V and J genes are TRBV12-3 or TRBV12-4 and TRBJ2-6; TRBD1 matches 9 bases. V lost 7 bases, J lost 3 bases, and 13 bases stayed unmatched. The CDR3 runs 18 residues. The chain's CDR3 is CASTSSSQGASGANVLTF. CDR3 sequence (DNA): TGTGCCAGCACCTCCTCCTCACAGGGGGCTAGTGGGGCCAACGTCCTGACTTTC.

In its sample, this clonotype was seen many times. V usage is TRBV5-1 and J usage is TRBJ1-1; possibly TRBD1 for D (5 bases). The CDR3 covers 14 residues. V lost 3 bases, J lost 0 bases, and 9 bases lay in between. Germline CDR1 is SGHRS and CDR2 is YFSETQ. The CDR3 nucleotides are TGCGCCAGCAGCTCGACAGTTGTGAACACTGAAGCTTTCTTT. As protein: CASSSTVVNTEAFF.

This clonotype was observed many times. The chain employs TRBV20-1 and TRBJ2-7; perhaps D is TRBD1 or TRBD2 (6 bases each). This CDR3 has 14 amino acids. Trimming removed 3 bases from V and 4 bases from J, with 16 bases in between. Germline loops: CDR1 DFQATT, CDR2 SNEGSKA (reference sequence). CDR3 bases: TGCAGTGCTAGGGAGGGCAGGGGCCCTTACGAGCAGTACTTC. Its protein is CSAREGRGPYEQYF.

In this sample, this clonotype turned up many times. This chain uses TRBV5-1 with TRBJ2-1; TRBD2 agrees at 7 bases. The CDR3 sequence is 14 residues long. V trimming: 0 bases; J trimming: 10 bases; junction bases outside the gene matches: 7. The germline CDR1 and CDR2 sequences are SGHRS and YFSETQ. CDR3 DNA: TGCGCCAGCAGCTTGGGGGGAGGGTCCCGCGAGCAGTTCTTC. Its translation is CASSLGGGSREQFF.

This clonotype was seen at least ten times. This chain uses TRBV4-1 with TRBJ2-5, with 10 bases matching TRBD1. Germline V gene data show CDR1 as MGHRA and CDR2 as YSYEKL. V lost 0 bases to trimming and J lost 4 bases; unmatched junction nucleotides: 2. This CDR3 is built from 15 residues. CDR3 nucleotides: TGCGCCAGCAGCCAAGATGACAGGGGGCGAGAGACCCAGTACTTC. The encoded protein is CASSQDDRGRETQYF.

This clonotype was found many times. The chain joins TRBV20-1 to TRBJ1-5; 8 bases align to TRBD1. Germline CDR1 and CDR2: DFQATT and SNEGSKA (reference sequence). Losses at the gene ends were 1 base for V and 4 bases for J; bases not matched to a gene: 3. The length of the CDR3 is 14 residues. In DNA, the CDR3 is TGCAGTGCTAGAGCAGGGGGCCTTAATCAGCCCCAGCATTTT. Its translation is CSARAGGLNQPQHF.

This clonotype was seen repeatedly, ten times or more. V and J are TRBV7-2 and TRBJ2-2; D possibly corresponds to TRBD2 (5 bases). The CDR3 totals 15 residues. Germline lookup yields CDR1 SGHTA and CDR2 FQGNSA. V lost 6 bases to trimming and J lost 4 bases, with 15 bases between them. This chain's CDR3 is CASRSTGMRTGELFF. The DNA for the CDR3 is TGTGCCAGCAGGTCTACCGGGATGCGCACCGGGGAGCTGTTTTTT. Full variable domain (missing parts from reference TRBV7-2 and TRBJ2-2): GAGVSQSPSNKVTEKGKDVELRCDPISGHTALYWYRQSLGQGLEFLIYFQGNSAPDKSGLPSDRFSAERTGGSVSTLTIQRTQQEDSAVYLCASRSTGMRTGELFFGEGSRLTVL.

This clonotype was seen many times. This chain joins TRBV9 and TRBJ1-6; D gene unclear. V lost 2 bases and J lost 7, with 7 bases in between. The CDR3 is made up of 13 amino acids. Germline CDR1 and CDR2: SGDLS and YYNGEE. The CDR3 bases are TGTGCCAGCAGCGTCGCAGACAATTCACCCCTCCACTTT. The encoded protein is CASSVADNSPLHF.

This clonotype was recorded many times. This chain links TRBV5-5 with TRBJ1-2; D unresolved. V was clipped by 0 bases and J by 9 bases, with 6 bases between them. CDR1 and CDR2 from the germline V gene are SGHKS and YYEKEE (reference sequence). The CDR3 runs to 11 residues. Written as DNA, the CDR3 is TGTGCCAGCAGCTTGGACTGGAGCTACACCTTC. It yields the protein CASSLDWSYTF.

The chain has TRBV25-1 and TRBJ2-1; 7 bases agree with TRBD1. The junction had 8 bases not matched to a gene; V was cut back by 4 bases and J by 2 bases. Germline lookup yields CDR1 MGHDK and CDR2 SYGVNS. This CDR3 is 16 amino acids long. CDR3 loop: CASSGYGTATYNEQFF. The CDR3 DNA is TGTGCCAGCAGTGGCTACGGGACAGCCACCTACAATGAGCAGTTCTTC.

This clonotype was found many times. V is TRBV11-2 and J is TRBJ2-3, with D possibly matching TRBD2 (5 bases). CDR3 size: 17 residues. Between the trimmed V and J ends, which lost 5 bases and 5 bases, there was a span of 23 bases. CDR1 is SGHAT and CDR2 is FQNNGV in the germline V gene. CDR3 bases: TGTGCCAGCAGCGGCACGGGTGGACTTTCCAGAGGAGATACGCAGTATTTT. Encoded protein: CASSGTGGLSRGDTQYF.

The rearrangement links TRBV18 to TRBJ1-5; 9 nucleotides agree with TRBD1. CDR1 is KGHSH, CDR2 LQKENI, per germline. After removal of 3 bases from V and 5 bases from J, the junction contained 8 bases not matched to a gene. The CDR3 sequence is 16 residues long. This CDR3 reads CASSPPRQGGDQPQHF. CDR3 DNA: TGTGCCAGCTCACCGCCCAGACAGGGGGGGGATCAGCCCCAGCATTTT.

This clonotype was seen at least ten times. V gene TRBV6-6 combines with J gene TRBJ1-4; D gene unclear. The CDR3 is 14 residues long. Germline CDR1 reads MNHNY; CDR2 reads SVGAGI (reference sequence). Trimming removed 0 bases from V and 5 bases from J, with 7 bases in between. CDR3 protein: CASSYSAGNEKLFF. CDR3 DNA sequence: TGTGCCAGCAGTTACTCTGCGGGGAATGAAAAACTGTTTTTT.

This clonotype was found many times. V gene TRBV4-2 combines with J gene TRBJ2-7; TRBD2 matches at 15 bases. The CDR3 spans 16 residues. The V gene end was trimmed by 4 bases and the J gene end by 3 bases; junction bases not matched to a gene: 4. CDR1 and CDR2 from the germline V gene are LGHNA and YNFKEQ. The DNA of the CDR3 is TGTGCCAGCAGCCCCGGGACTAGCGGGGGGCTCTACGAGCAGTACTTC. It codes for CASSPGTSGGLYEQYF.